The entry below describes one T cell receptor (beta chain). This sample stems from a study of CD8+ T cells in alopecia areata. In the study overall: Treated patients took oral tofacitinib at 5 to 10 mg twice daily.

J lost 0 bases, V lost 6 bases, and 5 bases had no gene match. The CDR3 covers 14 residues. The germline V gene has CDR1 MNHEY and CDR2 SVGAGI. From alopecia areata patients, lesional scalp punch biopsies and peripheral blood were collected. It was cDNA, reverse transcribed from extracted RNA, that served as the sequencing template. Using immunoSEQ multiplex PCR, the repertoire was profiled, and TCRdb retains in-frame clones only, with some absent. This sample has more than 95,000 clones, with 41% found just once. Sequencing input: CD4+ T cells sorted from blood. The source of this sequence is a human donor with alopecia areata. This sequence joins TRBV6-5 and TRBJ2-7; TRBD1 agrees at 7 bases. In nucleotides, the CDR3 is TGTGCCAGCAGCGACAGGGCATACTCCTACGAGCAGTACTTC. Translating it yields CASSDRAYSYEQYF.